This record concerns one T cell receptor (beta chain) sequence. Its specificity is unknown. This entry is derived from a study of CD8 T cells in ankylosing spondylitis. General observations from the study: Researchers reportedly found disease-linked clones significantly enriched in matched ankylosing spondylitis synovial fluid. One TCR beta motif, made up of roughly eight highly homologous variants, appeared characteristic of ankylosing spondylitis blood.

The CDR3 runs 14 residues. Germline CDR1 and CDR2: GTSNPN and SVGIG (reference sequence). J gave up 4 bases and V 0 bases, and 4 bases lay outside the gene matches. 5'-RACE, quantitative and with molecular barcodes, yielded the TCR beta libraries. In TCRdb, the 5' RACE reads were re-called with MiXCR into one record per CDR3 protein. In the table there are 200,000 or so distinct CDR3 sequences, over 10% of which are singletons. This chain links TRBV30 with TRBJ1-2; the match to TRBD1 covers 8 bases. The receptor was isolated from a female donor with ankylosing spondylitis or in good health (not recorded which). Specimen: blood, either unsorted or a sorted T cell fraction (not recorded which). CDR3 region: CAWSVIGTGYGYTF. DNA of the CDR3: TGTGCCTGGAGTGTTATAGGGACAGGCTATGGCTACACCTTC.